This TCR beta chain was recorded in a study of CD8 T cells in Susac syndrome. The ends lost 4 bases at V and 6 bases at J; junction bases unmatched: 5. The CDR3 consists of 14 residues. Germline CDR1 and CDR2: SGHRS and YFSETQ. The table lists this clonotype with a count of one. Its antigen remains unknown. Broader study findings: The CD4+ T cell repertoire of patients with Susac syndrome showed no detectable clonal expansion.

RNA was extracted with the RNeasy kit, and a quantity of about 0.45 to 1 ug was reverse transcribed using random hexamers. TCRdb recomputed calls from the immunoSEQ multiplex PCR reads with MiXCR, one row per CDR3 protein. Altogether some 150,000 distinct CDR3 sequences are present, 85% to 95% being singletons, with the ten largest covering around 0.15%. The patients with Susac syndrome satisfied recently defined diagnostic criteria for either definite or probable disease. The material sequenced was CD4+ T cells from PBMCs. This chain connects TRBV5-1 to TRBJ2-7; 12 nucleotides align to TRBD1. The sequence was obtained from a human donor with Susac syndrome. DNA for the CDR3: TGCGCCAGCAGCCTACCGGGACAGGGGGCCGAGCAGTACTTC. Amino acids: CASSLPGQGAEQYF. Combining the CDR3 with reference TRBV5-1 and TRBJ2-7 gives the whole variable domain KAGVTQTPRYLIKTRGQQVTLSCSPISGHRSVSWYQQTPGQGLQFLFEYFSETQRNKGNFPGRFSGRQFSNSRSEMNVSTLELGDSALYLCASSLPGQGAEQYFGPGTRLTVT.